This TCR beta chain originates from a study of human thymus T cells. Profiled with immunoSEQ multiplex PCR; TCRdb holds only in-frame clones, not every one. The sample records 45,000 to 75,000 clones, nearly 95% being singletons. CDR1 and CDR2 from the germline V gene are MNHEY and SMNVEV (reference sequence). The V gene lost 3 bases and the J gene lost 6 bases, with 15 bases spanning the gap. This CDR3 is built from 14 residues. No fixed cell number was used; all available blood leukocytes supplied DNA. Sample: blood. J is TRBJ2-7 and V is TRBV27; possibly TRBD1 or TRBD2 for D (7 bases each). This TCR was recovered from a boy under three years old with a congenital heart defect but otherwise immunologically healthy. The CDR3 loop reads CASSFGGRGGEQYF. CDR3 DNA sequence: TGTGCCAGCAGTTTTGGTGGCAGGGGGGGCGAGCAGTACTTC.